This TCR beta chain was retrieved from a study of regulatory T cells in long-lasting Graves disease. Comments on this clonotype: A far bigger clonotype differs at one base, so this is likely a read error.

Sample time point: newly diagnosed GD, antithyroid drugs for less than 3 months. Extracted PBMC RNA gave rise to the TCR library. The CDR3 length is 14 residues. CDR1 MDHEN and CDR2 SYDVKM come from the germline V gene. Assembly of TCR beta libraries relied on iRepertoire HTBI primers together with Arm-PCR of CDR3 regions. One entry per CDR3 protein results from TCRdb running MiXCR on the multiplex PCR reads. This sample yields fewer than 350,000 distinct CDR3 sequences, of which 15% to 20% are seen a single time; 38% belongs to the top ten. The TCR sequence derives from a female donor with Graves disease. This sample comprised peripheral blood mononuclear cells (PBMCs), obtained at new diagnosis, from a patient treated with antithyroid drugs. The chain links TRBV28 to TRBJ2-5; 13 bases line up with TRBD2. In nucleotides, the CDR3 is TGTGCCAGCAGTTTTGGACTAGCGGGAGCCGAGCAGTGCTTC. It encodes CASSFGLAGAEQCF.